Following are 2 T cell receptor beta chains from one sample sequenced in a study of monozygotic twins with inflammatory bowel disease. TCRdb re-called the 5' RACE reads; one entry per CDR3 protein, DNA not given. The sample has some 450,000 distinct CDR3 sequences, and its top ten clones hold roughly 2.3%. The sequencing input was blood. Receptors originate from a human donor with ulcerative colitis or Crohn's disease, or a healthy co-twin of an affected twin (not recorded which).

This CDR3 reads CSGQTGPKETQYF. The V and J genes are TRBV20-1 and TRBJ2-5; the TCRdb D gene call, TRBD1, has no DNA to confirm it. This CDR3 comprises 13 residues. Germline-derived CDR1 and CDR2 are DFQATT and SNEGSKA (reference sequence).

The CDR3 spells CASSASTALGLETQYF. V is TRBV9 and J is TRBJ2-5; the TCRdb D gene call, TRBD1, has no DNA to confirm it. Germline V lookup: CDR1 SGDLS, CDR2 YYNGEE. The CDR3 is 16 residues long. Full variable domain (remainder filled in from reference TRBV9 and TRBJ2-5): DSGVTQTPKHLITATGQRVTLRCSPRSGDLSVYWYQQSLDQGLQFLIQYYNGEERAKGNILERFSAQQFPDLHSELNLSSLELGDSALYFCASSASTALGLETQYFGPGTRLLVL.